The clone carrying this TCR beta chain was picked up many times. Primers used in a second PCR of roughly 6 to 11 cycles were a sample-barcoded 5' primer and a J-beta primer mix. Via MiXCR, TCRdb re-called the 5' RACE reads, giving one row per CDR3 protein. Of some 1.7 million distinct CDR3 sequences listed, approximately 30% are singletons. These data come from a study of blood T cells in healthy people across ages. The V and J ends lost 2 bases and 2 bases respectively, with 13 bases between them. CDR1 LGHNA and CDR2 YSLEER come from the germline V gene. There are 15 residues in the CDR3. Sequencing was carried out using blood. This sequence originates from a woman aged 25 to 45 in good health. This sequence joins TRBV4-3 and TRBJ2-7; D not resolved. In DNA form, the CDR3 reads TGCGCCAGCAGCCAATCTAAGGCGGAGACCTACGAGCAGTACTTC. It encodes CASSQSKAETYEQYF.